This TCR beta chain was sequenced for a study of OX40 agonist ivuxolimab in advanced cancers. Turning to the study itself: Eligibility rules accepted prior anti-PD-1, anti-PD-L1 or anti-CTLA-4 therapy, and 35% to 40% had some. Partial responses occurred in three patients (one hepatocellular carcinoma, two cutaneous melanoma).

Trimming pared 4 bases from V and 4 bases from J, leaving 10 bases between. The germline V gene encodes CDR1 SGHDN and CDR2 FVKESK. This CDR3 has 13 amino acids. Clones were read by immunoSEQ multiplex PCR, and TCRdb kept only the in-frame ones, dropping some. The top ten hold more than 0.5% of the sample, which has under 75,000 clones, roughly 87% seen once. Concerning this clone itself: Its antigen is unknown.

Notes on the study in general: On average, a greater number of expanded clones characterised CD8+ T cells relative to CD4+. There was clonal expansion of CD4+ and CD8+ blood T cells by week 6 at 0.1 to 3.0 mg/kg.

The sample consisted of CD4+ or CD8+ T cells sorted from blood, taken in a trial of the OX40 agonist ivuxolimab. The TCR sequence derives from an adult with an advanced solid tumor such as melanoma, head and neck, liver or kidney cancer. The chain employs TRBV14 and TRBJ1-1; possibly TRBD1 for D (5 bases). CDR3 residues: CASSPRGLTEAFF. In DNA, the CDR3 is TGTGCCAGCAGCCCCCGGGGCCTCACTGAAGCTTTCTTT.